This T cell receptor (beta chain) was found in a study of T cell changes during pregnancy in multiple sclerosis. The CDR3 covers 14 residues. Germline-derived CDR1 and CDR2 are SGHVS and FQNEAQ. V gave up 7 bases and J gave up 6 bases; unmatched junction bases: 4. Data came from immunoSEQ multiplex PCR; TCRdb stores just in-frame clones and leaves some out. The table records approximately 41,000 clones, 80% to 95% of them present only once. The J gene is TRBJ2-1, the V gene TRBV7-8; the match to TRBD1 covers 12 bases. Sequenced here: CD4+ T cells from peripheral blood mononuclear cells, sampled in the first trimester of pregnancy. The receptor's source is a female donor with multiple sclerosis, enrolled in a pregnancy study. CDR3 sequence reads: CASTRDRGPNEQFF. The CDR3 nucleotides are TGTGCCAGCACAAGGGACAGGGGGCCCAATGAGCAGTTCTTC.